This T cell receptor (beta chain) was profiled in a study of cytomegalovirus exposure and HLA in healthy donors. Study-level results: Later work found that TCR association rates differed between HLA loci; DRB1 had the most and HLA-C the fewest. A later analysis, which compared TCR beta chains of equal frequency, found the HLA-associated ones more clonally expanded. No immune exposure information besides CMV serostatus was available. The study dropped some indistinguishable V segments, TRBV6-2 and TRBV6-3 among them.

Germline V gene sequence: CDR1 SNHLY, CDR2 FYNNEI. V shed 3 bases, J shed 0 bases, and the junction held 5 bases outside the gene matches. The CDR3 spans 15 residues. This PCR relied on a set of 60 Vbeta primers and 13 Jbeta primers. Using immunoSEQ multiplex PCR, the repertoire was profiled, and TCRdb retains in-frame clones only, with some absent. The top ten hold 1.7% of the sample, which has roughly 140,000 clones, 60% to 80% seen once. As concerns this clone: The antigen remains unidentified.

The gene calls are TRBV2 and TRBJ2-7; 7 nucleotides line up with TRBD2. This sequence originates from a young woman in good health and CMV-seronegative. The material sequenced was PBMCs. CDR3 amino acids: CASSDGGGSSYEQYF. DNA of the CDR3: TGTGCCAGCAGTGATGGGGGAGGGAGCTCCTACGAGCAGTACTTC.